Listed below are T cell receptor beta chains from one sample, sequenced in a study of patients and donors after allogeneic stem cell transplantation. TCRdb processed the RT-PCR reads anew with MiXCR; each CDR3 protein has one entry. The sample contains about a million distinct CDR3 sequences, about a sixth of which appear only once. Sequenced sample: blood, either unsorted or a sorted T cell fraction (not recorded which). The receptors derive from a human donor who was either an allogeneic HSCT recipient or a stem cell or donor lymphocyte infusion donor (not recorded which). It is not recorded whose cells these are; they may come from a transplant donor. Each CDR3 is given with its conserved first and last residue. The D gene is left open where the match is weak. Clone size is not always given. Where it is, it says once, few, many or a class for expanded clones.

CASSPTGSTYEQYF	TGTGCCAGCTCGCCAACAGGTTCAACCTACGAGCAGTACTTC	TRBJ2-7	NA	NA	TRBV18
CASSLAGPAYNEQFF	TGTGCCAGCAGCTTAGCGGGGCCTGCCTACAATGAGCAGTTCTTC	TRBJ2-1	NA	many	TRBV7-9
CASTDRVQPQHF	TGTGCCAGCACCGACAGGGTCCAGCCCCAGCATTTT	TRBJ1-5	TRBD1	few	TRBV5-6
CASSFAKGPGGYTF	TGTGCCAGCAGTTTCGCCAAAGGGCCTGGTGGCTACACCTTC	TRBJ1-2	NA	few	TRBV12-3/TRBV12-4
CASSLLVGLDTQYF	TGTGCCAGCAGTCTACTAGTAGGATTAGATACGCAGTATTTT	TRBJ2-3	NA	NA	TRBV12-3/TRBV12-4
CASSRKTSGSTDTQYF	TGTGCCAGCAGCCGCAAGACTAGCGGGAGCACAGATACGCAGTATTTT	TRBJ2-3	TRBD2	few	TRBV7-6
CASSPPTSGGNTIYF	TGTGCCAGCTCACCACCTACCAGCGGTGGAAACACCATATATTTT	TRBJ1-3	NA	NA	TRBV18
CASSFRLAGGVGRDTQYF	TGTGCCAGCAGCTTCCGACTAGCGGGGGGCGTAGGAAGAGATACGCAGTATTTT	TRBJ2-3	TRBD2	NA	TRBV7-8
CASSFRPPRQPERDTIYF	TGTGCCAGCAGTTTCCGCCCTCCCCGACAACCCGAGCGGGACACCATATATTTT	TRBJ1-3	NA	NA	TRBV12-3/TRBV12-4
CASSLFEAGGYTF	TGTGCCAGCAGTTTATTTGAGGCGGGAGGCTACACCTTC	TRBJ1-2	NA	NA	TRBV12-3/TRBV12-4
CSAGDPLTDYEQYF	TGCAGTGCTGGGGACCCCCTAACGGACTACGAGCAGTACTTC	TRBJ2-7	NA	NA	TRBV20-1
CATSRDLGNQPQHF	TGTGCCACCAGCAGAGATCTGGGAAATCAGCCCCAGCATTTT	TRBJ1-5	NA	NA	TRBV15
CASSQGQAKNIQYF	TGCGCCAGCAGCCAAGGACAGGCCAAAAACATTCAGTACTTC	TRBJ2-4	NA	NA	TRBV4-3
CSVVKGPYEQYF	TGCAGCGTTGTAAAGGGCCCCTACGAGCAGTACTTC	TRBJ2-7	NA	NA	TRBV29-1
CAWSDGGQPQHF	TGTGCCTGGAGTGATGGGGGACAGCCCCAGCATTTT	TRBJ1-5	NA	few	TRBV30
CSANLGVEQYF	TGCAGTGCAAACCTCGGGGTTGAGCAGTACTTC	TRBJ2-7	NA	NA	TRBV20-1
CASRNMTGAVDEQFF	TGTGCCAGCAGAAACATGACAGGAGCGGTCGATGAGCAGTTCTTC	TRBJ2-1	NA	NA	TRBV7-9
CASSLGVAPRGNEQFF	TGTGCCAGCAGCTTGGGTGTGGCACCCAGGGGCAATGAGCAGTTCTTC	TRBJ2-1	NA	NA	TRBV5-6
CSARARGRRVDTQYF	TGCAGTGCTAGAGCTCGGGGGCGCCGGGTAGATACGCAGTATTTT	TRBJ2-3	NA	few	TRBV20-1
CSASTDRGDGYTF	TGCAGTGCTAGTACGGACAGAGGGGATGGCTACACCTTC	TRBJ1-2	NA	few	TRBV20-1
CASEPGTGWSGANVLTF	TGTGCCAGCGAACCCGGGACAGGGTGGTCTGGGGCCAACGTCCTGACTTTC	TRBJ2-6	TRBD1	NA	TRBV2
CASSYFAVGEQFF	TGTGCCAGCAGTTACTTTGCTGTTGGTGAGCAGTTCTTC	TRBJ2-1	NA	few	TRBV6-5
CASSLAPQGKGAEAFF	TGCGCCAGCAGCTTGGCACCCCAGGGGAAGGGGGCTGAAGCTTTCTTT	TRBJ1-1	NA	few	TRBV5-1
CASSGRQVRADTQYF	TGTGCCAGCAGTGGCCGGCAGGTACGCGCGGATACGCAGTATTTT	TRBJ2-3	NA	NA	TRBV2
CASSFVGDTEAFF	TGCGCCAGCAGCTTTGTGGGGGACACTGAAGCTTTCTTT	TRBJ1-1	NA	few	TRBV5-1
CASSLDQGPPAPQHF	TGTGCCAGCAGTTTAGATCAGGGTCCTCCCGCGCCCCAGCATTTT	TRBJ1-5	NA	NA	TRBV12-3/TRBV12-4
CSVLGGTGREKLFF	TGCAGCGTACTTGGGGGGACAGGGAGGGAAAAACTGTTTTTT	TRBJ1-4	TRBD1	NA	TRBV29-1
CASSLAPRLAGVPGELFF	TGTGCCAGCAGTTTAGCTCCGCGACTAGCGGGAGTCCCCGGGGAGCTGTTTTTT	TRBJ2-2	TRBD2	few	TRBV12-3/TRBV12-4
CASSPVSGGRTGELFF	TGTGCCAGCAGTCCAGTGTCGGGGGGGAGAACCGGGGAGCTGTTTTTT	TRBJ2-2	TRBD2	few	TRBV6-1
CAISEPGHGDYEQYF	TGTGCCATCAGTGAGCCGGGACATGGGGACTACGAGCAGTACTTC	TRBJ2-7	NA	few	TRBV10-3
CASSYPRDRGGGNTEAFF	TGCGCCAGCAGCTACCCACGGGACAGGGGCGGCGGCAACACTGAAGCTTTCTTT	TRBJ1-1	TRBD1	few	TRBV5-1
CASSQGDLGPTDTQYF	TGTGCCAGCAGCCAAGGGGACCTTGGCCCCACAGATACGCAGTATTTT	TRBJ2-3	NA	NA	TRBV3-1
CASSLGFRIQPQHF	TGTGCCAGCAGCTTAGGGTTTAGGATTCAGCCCCAGCATTTT	TRBJ1-5	NA	few	TRBV7-2
CASSILGLARELFF	TGTGCCAGCAGTATCCTCGGACTGGCACGGGAGCTGTTTTTT	TRBJ2-2	NA	few	TRBV12-3/TRBV12-4
CASSSTFWREGRETQYF	TGTGCCAGCAGTTCGACGTTTTGGCGGGAGGGCCGGGAGACCCAGTACTTC	TRBJ2-5	TRBD2	few	TRBV12-3/TRBV12-4
CASSFGQVTYEQYF	TGCGCCAGCAGCTTTGGACAGGTAACCTACGAGCAGTACTTC	TRBJ2-7	TRBD1	many	TRBV5-1
CASSAPSSGSGNEQFF	TGTGCCAGCAGCGCCCCATCTAGCGGGAGTGGCAATGAGCAGTTCTTC	TRBJ2-1	TRBD2	NA	TRBV5-6
CSVVPDRVYGYTF	TGCAGCGTGGTCCCGGACAGGGTCTATGGCTACACCTTC	TRBJ1-2	TRBD1	few	TRBV29-1
CSVIQGRNQPQHF	TGCAGCGTTATCCAGGGGCGCAATCAGCCCCAGCATTTT	TRBJ1-5	NA	NA	TRBV29-1
CASRPSRDRVRSQPQHF	TGTGCCAGCAGGCCGAGCCGGGACAGGGTACGAAGTCAGCCCCAGCATTTT	TRBJ1-5	TRBD1	few	TRBV12-3/TRBV12-4
CSATQGMESIQYF	TGCAGTGCTACCCAGGGTATGGAAAGCATTCAGTACTTC	TRBJ2-4	NA	many	TRBV20-1
CSARGSPLAVQHTDRQYF	TGCAGTGCTAGGGGGTCCCCACTAGCGGTACAACACACAGATAGGCAGTATTTT	TRBJ2-3	TRBD2	NA	TRBV20-1
CASSQVAGRSYNEQFF	TGCGCCAGCAGCCAAGTCGCGGGCCGTTCCTACAATGAGCAGTTCTTC	TRBJ2-1	NA	few	TRBV4-1
CASSYSWRGRAGDTGRNTQYF	TGTGCCAGCAGTTACTCGTGGAGAGGGAGAGCGGGGGATACCGGGAGGAATACGCAGTATTTT	TRBJ2-3	TRBD2	few	TRBV6-2/TRBV6-3
CASSYTGQSSYNEQFF	TGTGCCAGCAGCTATACAGGTCAAAGCTCCTACAATGAGCAGTTCTTC	TRBJ2-1	NA	few	TRBV5-6
CASRGTSGTDTQYF	TGTGCCAGCAGGGGGACTAGCGGCACAGATACGCAGTATTTT	TRBJ2-3	TRBD2	many	TRBV12-3/TRBV12-4
CASSYPHRGGELFF	TGTGCCAGCAGTTACCCTCATCGGGGCGGGGAGCTGTTTTTT	TRBJ2-2	NA	NA	TRBV6-5
CASSHTTRGSSYEQYF	TGCGCCAGCAGCCACACAACCAGGGGGTCCTCCTACGAGCAGTACTTC	TRBJ2-7	TRBD1	NA	TRBV4-1